One sample yielded the 24 T cell receptor beta chains listed below, sequenced in a study of siplizumab effects on memory and regulatory T cells (dated by TCRdb to the late 2010s). The library came from the immunoSEQ multiplex PCR assay. This immuneACCESS table, as held by TCRdb, lists in-frame sequences with V and J called but not all clones. Of the missing ones, under half trace to an unresolved V gene in checked studies; the others have no known cause. The sample table contains around 68,000 clones; only one count was recorded for 80% to 90% of them. 1.7% of the sample is in the top ten clones. Sequenced input: Tregs sorted from blood. These receptors were obtained from a human donor in good health.

The chain carries TRBV7-9 and TRBJ2-6, with D unclear. The CDR3 runs 15 residues. The germline V gene encodes CDR1 SEHNR and CDR2 FQNEAQ (reference sequence). V lost 2 bases, J lost 0 bases, and 5 bases lay in between. Here the CDR3 DNA reads TGTGCCAGCAGCTTATTAAGCTCTGGGGCCAACGTCCTGACTTTC. The encoded protein is CASSLLSSGANVLTF.

This clone was seen more than once but under ten times. This chain connects TRBV5-1 to TRBJ2-1, with D maybe TRBD2 (5 bases). The CDR3 sequence is 15 residues long. V was pared by 5 bases and J by 3 bases, with 15 bases between. Germline CDR1 SGHRS, CDR2 YFSETQ. In nucleotides, the CDR3 is TGCGCCAGCAGTGGGCGGAGGCGGATCTACAATGAGCAGTTCTTC. Its translation is CASSGRRRIYNEQFF.

The chain joins TRBV11-3 to TRBJ1-4; TRBD1 aligns across 7 bases. This CDR3 has 16 amino acids. V dropped 5 bases and J dropped 3; count of bases not matched to a gene: 9. Germline V gives CDR1 SGHNT, CDR2 YENEEA. The CDR3, as DNA: TGTGCCAGCAGCGTACGAACAGGGGTGGCTAATGAAAAACTGTTTTTT. Protein: CASSVRTGVANEKLFF.

The chain employs TRBV19 and TRBJ1-5; D remains unclear. Germline lookup yields CDR1 LNHDA and CDR2 SQIVND (reference sequence). The CDR3 is 15 amino acids. V lost 1 base and J 1 base, leaving 8 bases between the germline ends. The CDR3 region is CASSIVRRSNQPQHF. CDR3 DNA sequence: TGTGCCAGTAGTATAGTAAGGCGGAGCAATCAGCCCCAGCATTTT.

This sequence joins TRBV5-2 and TRBJ1-2. TRBV5-2 is described as a pseudogene. This CDR3 region has 14 residues. The CDR3 coding sequence is TGTGCCAGCAGTGGGGTGCGGGGGGACTATGGCTACACCTTC. Translating it yields CASSGVRGDYGYTF.

The genes are TRBV18 and TRBJ1-5; D perhaps matches TRBD1 (5 bases). The CDR3 consists of 13 residues. Trimming stripped 6 bases from V and 4 bases from J, with 10 bases between. Germline lookup yields CDR1 KGHSH and CDR2 LQKENI. Written as DNA, the CDR3 is TGTGCCAGCTCCGAGGGGATAAATCAGCCCCAGCATTTT. Amino acids: CASSEGINQPQHF. Filled out from reference TRBV18 and TRBJ1-5, the complete variable domain reads NAGVMQNPRHLVRRRGQEARLRCSPMKGHSHVYWYRQLPEEGLKFMVYLQKENIIDESGMPKERFSAEFPKEGPSILRIQQVVRGDSAAYFCASSEGINQPQHFGDGTRLSIL.

The genes are TRBV21-1 and TRBJ1-1. TRBV21-1 is shown as a pseudogene. This CDR3 spans 10 amino acids. This chain's CDR3 is CAISLPEAFF. CDR3 nucleotides: TGTGCCATTAGTCTACCTGAAGCTTTCTTT.

As concerns this clone: The junction departs from the called germline gene at one end, perhaps through a read error. The sample holds other DNA sequences that translate to the same CDR3. The chain is built from TRBV18 and TRBJ1-1; D not certain. CDR3 length: 15 amino acids. Germline CDR1 and CDR2: KGHSH and LQKENI. The CDR3 reads CASSPSRPIGTEAFF. The CDR3 coding sequence is TGTGCCAGCTCACCATCGCGCCCGATCGGCACTGAAGCTTTTTTT. The variable domain in full, with the rest retrieved from reference TRBV18 and TRBJ1-1, is NAGVMQNPRHLVRRRGQEARLRCSPMKGHSHVYWYRQLPEEGLKFMVYLQKENIIDESGMPKERFSAEFPKEGPSILRIQQVVRGDSAAYFCASSPSRPIGTEAFFGQGTRLTVV.

The chain carries TRBV5-1 and TRBJ1-2; no reliable D call. The CDR3 has 12 amino acids. CDR1 and CDR2 (germline): SGHRS, YFSETQ. Trimming removed 4 bases at V and 2 bases at J, with 6 bases between. The CDR3 DNA sequence: TGCGCCAGCAGCGCGGAGAACTATGGCTACACCTTC. Translated, it gives CASSAENYGYTF.

The chain couples TRBV2 to TRBJ1-4; 7 bases align to TRBD1. With 5 bases clipped from V and 7 bases from J, the junction kept 13 bases outside the gene matches. Germline CDR1 reads SNHLY; CDR2 reads FYNNEI. The CDR3 consists of 16 residues. For the CDR3, the DNA is TGTGCCAGCAGTATTGGATATGGACAGGAGCGTGAAAAACTGTTTTTT. This codes for CASSIGYGQEREKLFF.

The chain links TRBV29-1 to TRBJ2-1; D is undetermined. V lost 4 bases to trimming and J lost 15 bases, with 16 bases between them. This CDR3 contains 11 residues. Germline lookup yields CDR1 SQVTM and CDR2 ANQGSEA. CDR3 amino acids: CSVADPHSPFF. In DNA, the CDR3 is TGCAGCGTTGCTGACCCCCATTCCCCGTTCTTC.

The gene calls are TRBV12-5 and TRBJ2-7; perhaps TRBD1 as D (5 bases). The CDR3 is 15 amino acids. V lost 1 base, J lost 0 bases, and 10 bases lay in between. Germline V gene lookup returns CDR1 LGHNT and CDR2 FRNRAP. Here the CDR3 reads CASGLEARVSYEQYF. DNA of the CDR3: TGTGCTAGTGGTTTGGAAGCCAGGGTCTCCTACGAGCAGTACTTC.

This clone appeared once. The chain has TRBV6-5 and TRBJ1-2; no clear D. Per germline, CDR1 MNHEY and CDR2 SVGAGI. Trimming left V 0 bases short and J 8 bases short, with 16 bases between. The CDR3 is 15 residues long. The DNA for the CDR3 is TGTGCCAGCAGTTACTCGATCGGGCCGGGGTGGGGCTACACCTTC. Translating it yields CASSYSIGPGWGYTF.

The rearrangement joins TRBV7-6 to TRBJ1-1; a possible D gene is TRBD1 (6 bases). Germline-derived CDR1 and CDR2 are SGHVS and FNYEAQ. This CDR3 has 14 amino acids. Trimming took 6 bases from V and 2 from J, leaving 13 bases between them. DNA for the CDR3: TGTGCCAGCAGAGGCAGGGGAGTAAACACTGAAGCTTTCTTT. Encoded protein: CASRGRGVNTEAFF.

The J gene is TRBJ2-6, the V gene TRBV7-2; the D is unclear. This CDR3 contains 14 residues. The V end was cut by 5 bases, the J end by 0 bases, with 5 bases between. Germline V gene data show CDR1 as SGHTA and CDR2 as FQGNSA. CDR3 sequence (DNA): TGTGCCAGCAGCCCAGGCTCTGGGGCCAACGTCCTGACTTTC. Translation: CASSPGSGANVLTF. The full variable domain, its missing parts supplied by reference TRBV7-2 and TRBJ2-6, is GAGVSQSPSNKVTEKGKDVELRCDPISGHTALYWYRQSLGQGLEFLIYFQGNSAPDKSGLPSDRFSAERTGGSVSTLTIQRTQQEDSAVYLCASSPGSGANVLTFGAGSRLTVL.

J is TRBJ2-3 and V is TRBV28, with 9 bases lining up with TRBD2. CDR1 is MDHEN, CDR2 SYDVKM, per germline. The CDR3 sequence is 15 residues long. Trimming took 2 bases from V and 4 from J; bases not matched to a gene: 4. CDR3 bases: TGTGCCAGCAGTTTAGCGGGAGGGCCCGCAGATACGCAGTATTTT. It encodes CASSLAGGPADTQYF.

This chain joins TRBV6-1 and TRBJ1-2, with a possible D match to TRBD1 (6 bases). The V gene lost 6 bases and the J gene lost 7 bases, with 18 bases spanning the gap. Looked up from germline, CDR1 is MNHNS and CDR2 is SASEGT. The CDR3 extends over 14 amino acids. Here the CDR3 reads CASRTGIGGRGYTF. The CDR3 DNA is TGTGCCAGCAGAACGGGGATTGGGGGCCGTGGCTACACCTTC.

J is TRBJ2-2 and V is TRBV7-6, with 11 bases identical to TRBD2. Unmatched junction bases numbered 4, after V lost 3 bases and J lost 4 bases. The germline gives CDR1 SGHVS, CDR2 FNYEAQ. This CDR3 comprises 16 residues. The CDR3 DNA reads as TGTGCCAGCAGCTTTACTAGCGGGAGTTCCACCGGGGAGCTGTTTTTT. This sequence encodes CASSFTSGSSTGELFF.

This clone was picked up a small number of times. The gene calls are TRBV5-1 and TRBJ2-2, with D hard to call. Trimming shortened V by 3 bases and J by 0 bases, and 9 bases separated the two germline ends. The CDR3 spans 15 residues. Per the germline V gene, CDR1 is SGHRS and CDR2 is YFSETQ. The CDR3 DNA sequence: TGCGCCAGCAGCTACCGACTCGCGAACACCGGGGAGCTGTTTTTT. This gives the protein CASSYRLANTGELFF.

The chain joins TRBV5-1 to TRBJ2-5, with 7 bases matching TRBD2. The V and J ends lost 4 bases and 5 bases, in that order; junction bases with no gene match: 20. CDR3 length equals 18 residues. Germline V gives CDR1 SGHRS, CDR2 YFSETQ. The DNA for the CDR3 is TGCGCCAGCAGCGGAGCGGGCAGGGTAGGAGGGAGGGGCGAGACCCAGTACTTC. Encoded protein: CASSGAGRVGGRGETQYF.

The chain couples TRBV21-1 to TRBJ2-7; TRBD2 reflects the table's D call only, with no check against the DNA. TRBV21-1 is tagged as a pseudogene. The CDR3 extends over 16 amino acids. CDR3 sequence reads: CASSRWGLAGIREQYF. The CDR3 coding sequence is TGTGCCAGCAGCAGGTGGGGGCTAGCGGGAATACGGGAGCAGTACTTC.

The chain carries TRBV18 and TRBJ2-3; D gene uncertain. Looked up from germline, CDR1 is KGHSH and CDR2 is LQKENI. The CDR3 has 16 residues. Trimming pared 5 bases from V and 2 bases from J, leaving 17 bases between. The CDR3, as DNA: TGTGCCAGCTCAGCATTTCATTCAAGCGACACAGATACGCAGTATTTT. Translating it yields CASSAFHSSDTDTQYF.

The CDR3 DNA sequence: TGTGCCAGCAGCCAAGAAAGTCGACTCCACTACGAGCAGTACTTC. This translates into CASSQESRLHYEQYF. The chain combines TRBV7-9 with TRBJ2-7; D gene unclear. Trimming left V 5 bases short and J 3 bases short, with 17 bases between. The CDR3 extends over 15 amino acids. Germline V lookup: CDR1 SEHNR, CDR2 FQNEAQ (reference sequence).

The chain's CDR3 is CASSLGQARTDTQYF. Written as DNA, the CDR3 is TGTGCCAGCTCACTGGGACAGGCTCGCACAGATACGCAGTATTTT. The chain has TRBV18 and TRBJ2-3; 8 nucleotides agree with TRBD1. Losses at the gene ends were 4 bases for V and 1 base for J; bases not matched to a gene: 4. Germline loops: CDR1 KGHSH, CDR2 LQKENI. The CDR3 totals 15 residues.